This T cell receptor (beta chain) stems from a study of blood T cell repertoires in COVID-19. Study overall: Both acute and convalescent COVID-19 samples were obtained from the United States, Italy and Spain. Sample material is recorded as cDNA or gDNA derived from T cells, B-cell-depleted T cells, or PBMCs.

V was pared by 3 bases and J by 4 bases, with 12 bases between. The CDR3 runs 14 residues. The germline gives CDR1 ENHRY, CDR2 SYGVKD. The assay was immunoSEQ multiplex PCR, and TCRdb's table has in-frame clones only and misses some. There are approximately 84,000 clones in the sample; 83% occur only once, and approximately 10% lies in the top ten. This TCR was recovered from a human donor in a cohort sampled during active COVID-19. This sequence joins TRBV10-3 and TRBJ1-2, with a weak D call TRBD1 (5 bases). Material: peripheral blood. CDR3 bases: TGTGCCATCAGTGACACAAGACAGAGCTATGGCTACACCTTC. Translating it yields CAISDTRQSYGYTF.